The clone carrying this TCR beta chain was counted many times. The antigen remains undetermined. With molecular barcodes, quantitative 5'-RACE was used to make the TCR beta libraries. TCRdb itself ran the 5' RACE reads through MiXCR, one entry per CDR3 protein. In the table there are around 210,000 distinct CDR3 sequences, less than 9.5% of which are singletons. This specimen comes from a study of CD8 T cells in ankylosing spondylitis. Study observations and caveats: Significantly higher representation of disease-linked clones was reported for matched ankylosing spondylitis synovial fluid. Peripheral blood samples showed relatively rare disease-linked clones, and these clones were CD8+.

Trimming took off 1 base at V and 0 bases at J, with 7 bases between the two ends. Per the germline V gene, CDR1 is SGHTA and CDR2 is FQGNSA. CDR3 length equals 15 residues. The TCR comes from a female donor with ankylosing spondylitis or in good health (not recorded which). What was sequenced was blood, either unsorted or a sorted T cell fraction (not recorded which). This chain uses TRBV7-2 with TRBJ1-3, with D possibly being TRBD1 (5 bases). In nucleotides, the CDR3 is TGTGCCAGCAGCTTAGACAGGAGCTCTGGAAACACCATATATTTT. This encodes CASSLDRSSGNTIYF.